A single sample gave rise to the 20 T cell receptor beta chains below, sequenced in a study of CD8 T cells in Susac syndrome. After extraction with the RNeasy kit, roughly 0.5 to 1 ug of the RNA was reverse transcribed using random hexamers. TCRdb re-called the immunoSEQ multiplex PCR reads with MiXCR, one entry per CDR3 protein. Of about 180,000 distinct CDR3 sequences detected, just under 95% appear once; the ten largest clones hold 0.099%. The sample comprised CD4+ T cells from PBMCs. These TCRs come from a human donor with Susac syndrome.

The rearrangement uses TRBV4-2 and TRBJ1-2; D is uncertain. The germline gives CDR1 LGHNA, CDR2 YNFKEQ. This CDR3 spans 15 amino acids. Trimming cost V 0 bases and J 2 bases, with 10 bases left between them. The CDR3 region has the DNA TGTGCCAGCAGCCAAGATAATACAGCGAACTATGGCTACACCTTC. The encoded protein is CASSQDNTANYGYTF.

The chain has TRBV12-3 or TRBV12-4 and TRBJ1-3; 7 nucleotides agree with TRBD1. Losses at the gene ends were 6 bases for V and 4 bases for J; bases not matched to a gene: 6. The CDR3 spans 14 residues. CDR3 coding DNA: TGTGCCAGCAGCAAACAGGGGAACGGAAACACCATATATTTT. This sequence encodes CASSKQGNGNTIYF.

The sample holds one count of this clonotype. This sequence joins TRBV3-1 and TRBJ1-5; 10 nucleotides match TRBD1. This CDR3 has 14 residues. From germline, CDR1 is LGHDT and CDR2 YNNKEL (reference sequence). Trimming took 4 bases from V and 7 from J; bases not matched to a gene: 4. The CDR3 reads CASSLGGQGQPQHF. The CDR3 nucleotides read TGTGCCAGCAGCCTTGGGGGACAGGGGCAGCCCCAGCATTTT. Full variable domain (missing parts from reference TRBV3-1 and TRBJ1-5): DTAVSQTPKYLVTQMGNDKSIKCEQNLGHDTMYWYKQDSKKFLKIMFSYNNKELIINETVPNRFSPKSPDKAHLNLHINSLELGDSAVYFCASSLGGQGQPQHFGDGTRLSIL.

The chain joins TRBV6-5 to TRBJ1-2; 7 nucleotides match TRBD1. Germline values: CDR1 MNHEY, CDR2 SVGAGI. This CDR3 spans 16 amino acids. The J segment lost 4 bases and the V segment lost 0 bases, leaving 8 bases of the junction unmatched. CDR3 DNA sequence: TGTGCCAGCAGTTACTCGGGGACAGCCCCTGGCTATGGCTACACCTTC. Residues: CASSYSGTAPGYGYTF.

This chain joins TRBV10-3 and TRBJ1-5; D remains unclear. Germline V CDR1 and CDR2: ENHRY, SYGVKD. With 3 bases removed from V and 2 bases from J, the gap between germline ends came to 8 bases. This CDR3 comprises 14 residues. CDR3 DNA sequence: TGTGCCATCAGTGAACGGGGAGGCAATCAGCCCCAGCATTTT. Residues: CAISERGGNQPQHF.

The V gene is TRBV19, the J gene TRBJ2-7; 10 nucleotides align to TRBD2. The germline CDR1 and CDR2 sequences are LNHDA and SQIVND (reference sequence). This CDR3 region has 16 residues. V shed 5 bases, J shed 3 bases, and the junction held 10 bases outside the gene matches. This CDR3 reads CASSPTRTSGFYEQYF. The CDR3 region has the DNA TGTGCCAGTAGTCCCACTCGGACTAGCGGATTCTACGAGCAGTACTTC. The full variable domain, its missing parts supplied by reference TRBV19 and TRBJ2-7, is DGGITQSPKYLFRKEGQNVTLSCEQNLNHDAMYWYRQDPGQGLRLIYYSQIVNDFQKGDIAEGYSVSREKKESFPLTVTSAQKNPTAFYLCASSPTRTSGFYEQYFGPGTRLTVT.

J is TRBJ2-7 and V is TRBV27; D is perhaps TRBD2 (6 bases). The CDR3 runs 14 residues. Germline lookup yields CDR1 MNHEY and CDR2 SMNVEV (reference sequence). Trimming left V 3 bases short and J 6 bases short, with 15 bases between. This chain's CDR3 is CASSFLGLAGEQYF. CDR3 DNA: TGTGCCAGCAGTTTTTTGGGACTCGCCGGCGAGCAGTACTTC.

J is TRBJ2-5 and V is TRBV12-3 or TRBV12-4; 8 nucleotides agree with TRBD2. CDR3 length equals 14 residues. The J segment lost 0 bases and the V segment lost 4 bases, leaving 1 base of the junction unmatched. CDR3 protein: CASSSLADQETQYF. As DNA, the CDR3 is TGTGCCAGCAGTTCACTAGCGGACCAAGAGACCCAGTACTTC.

The count of this clonotype is one. The rearrangement uses TRBV20-1 and TRBJ1-2; D perhaps matches TRBD1 (5 bases). The V gene lost 6 bases and the J gene lost 4 bases, with 15 bases spanning the gap. In germline, CDR1 is DFQATT, CDR2 SNEGSKA (reference sequence). This CDR3 has 13 amino acids. The CDR3 DNA is TGCAGTGCCAGAACCGACAGCGTCTATGGCTACACCTTC. Protein sequence: CSARTDSVYGYTF.

The chain joins TRBV28 to TRBJ2-1; TRBD2 matches at 8 bases. The germline CDR1 and CDR2 sequences are MDHEN and SYDVKM. Trimming took 6 bases from V and 4 from J; bases not matched to a gene: 11. The CDR3 consists of 16 residues. The CDR3 DNA sequence: TGTGCCAGCAGACTTGGAGCGGGAGTTTGGTACAATGAGCAGTTCTTC. Amino acids: CASRLGAGVWYNEQFF.

The chain links TRBV6-6 to TRBJ2-3; a weak D match, TRBD1 (6 bases). V dropped 7 bases and J dropped 4 bases, with 18 bases sitting between them. The CDR3 loop spans 15 amino acids. Germline CDR1 reads MNHNY; CDR2 reads SVGAGI (reference sequence). CDR3: CASTPWFGGADTQYF. The CDR3 bases are TGTGCCAGCACCCCCTGGTTTGGGGGCGCAGATACGCAGTATTTT.

This chain links TRBV7-9 with TRBJ1-1, with a possible D match to TRBD1 (5 bases). Germline V gene lookup returns CDR1 SEHNR and CDR2 FQNEAQ (reference sequence). V was cut by 1 base and J by 6 bases, with 18 bases left in between. The CDR3 contains 16 residues. The CDR3 reads CASSLVYSLQGAEAFF. The CDR3 DNA is TGTGCCAGCAGCTTAGTCTACTCCCTTCAGGGCGCTGAAGCTTTCTTT. The whole variable domain, remainder taken from reference TRBV7-9 and TRBJ1-1, is DTGVSQNPRHKITKRGQNVTFRCDPISEHNRLYWYRQTLGQGPEFLTYFQNEAQLEKSRLLSDRFSAERPKGSFSTLEIQRTEQGDSAMYLCASSLVYSLQGAEAFFGQGTRLTVV.

This clonotype was counted once. The chain uses TRBV11-2 and TRBJ2-2; 10 bases are shared with TRBD2. V shed 3 bases, J shed 9 bases, and the junction held 4 bases outside the gene matches. This CDR3 region has 14 residues. The germline V gene encodes CDR1 SGHAT and CDR2 FQNNGV. This CDR3 is CASSFSSGSRELFF. CDR3 DNA sequence: TGTGCCAGCAGCTTTTCTAGCGGGAGCAGGGAGCTGTTTTTT.

The chain employs TRBV7-9 and TRBJ1-1; no definite D call. Trimming took 1 base from V and 6 from J, leaving 12 bases between them. Germline V lookup: CDR1 SEHNR, CDR2 FQNEAQ (reference sequence). The CDR3 is made up of 14 amino acids. The CDR3 here is CASSLGGAGAEAFF. The CDR3 DNA follows: TGTGCCAGCAGCTTAGGCGGAGCGGGCGCTGAAGCTTTCTTT.

The chain uses TRBV29-1 and TRBJ2-3; 7 positions agree with TRBD2. Germline V gives CDR1 SQVTM, CDR2 ANQGSEA. The V and J ends lost 0 bases and 0 bases, in that order; junction bases with no gene match: 3. This CDR3 spans 15 amino acids. The CDR3 spells CSVEDGGRSTDTQYF. The CDR3 DNA reads as TGCAGCGTTGAAGACGGCGGGAGAAGCACAGATACGCAGTATTTT.

The rearrangement uses TRBV3-1 and TRBJ1-5, with unresolved D. Germline V gene sequence: CDR1 LGHDT, CDR2 YNNKEL (reference sequence). CDR3 length: 14 amino acids. Trimming removed 0 bases from V and 4 bases from J, with 7 bases in between. In DNA form, the CDR3 reads TGTGCCAGCAGCCAAGATCCGGATAATCAGCCCCAGCATTTT. Protein sequence: CASSQDPDNQPQHF.

The chain employs TRBV7-8 and TRBJ2-1, with TRBD1 as a possible D gene (6 bases). The CDR3 runs 16 residues. Germline V gene lookup returns CDR1 SGHVS and CDR2 FQNEAQ. Trimming removed 5 bases at V and 4 bases at J, with 18 bases between. In DNA, the CDR3 is TGTGCCAGCAGCCTCTTAACAGGGAATTATTACAATGAGCAGTTCTTC. It specifies CASSLLTGNYYNEQFF.

The chain couples TRBV5-1 to TRBJ2-7; TRBD2 matches at 9 bases. The CDR3 is 13 amino acids. V shed 5 bases and J 2 bases; nucleotides not matched to a gene: 2. The germline gives CDR1 SGHRS, CDR2 YFSETQ. CDR3 sequence: CASRASGAYEQYF. The CDR3 bases are TGCGCCAGCAGGGCTAGCGGGGCCTACGAGCAGTACTTC.

V and J are TRBV20-1 and TRBJ2-5, with a weak D call TRBD1 (5 bases). The length of the CDR3 is 12 residues. With 4 bases removed from V and 1 base from J, the gap between germline ends came to 7 bases. CDR1 is DFQATT, CDR2 SNEGSKA, per germline (reference sequence). CDR3 residues: CSATRAQETQYF. As DNA, the CDR3 is TGCAGTGCTACCAGGGCCCAAGAGACCCAGTACTTC.

The chain is built from TRBV12-3 or TRBV12-4 and TRBJ2-5; 10 bases are shared with TRBD1. The CDR3 is made up of 15 amino acids. After removal of 4 bases from V and 5 bases from J, the junction contained 7 bases not matched to a gene. The chain's CDR3 is CASSSTGTGVETQYF. CDR3 sequence (DNA): TGTGCCAGCAGTTCTACCGGGACAGGGGTTGAGACCCAGTACTTC.